This TCR beta chain was recorded in a study of regulatory T cells in long-lasting Graves disease. This sample's time point: newly diagnosed GD, antithyroid drugs for less than 3 months. Following extraction of RNA from PBMCs, that RNA was used to make the TCR library. Patients came from an endocrinology department in Xi'an, China. Arm-PCR of CDR3 regions with iRepertoire HTBI primers generated TCR beta libraries. TCRdb re-analysed the multiplex PCR reads in MiXCR, keeping a single row per CDR3 protein. The data show hundreds of thousands of distinct CDR3 sequences, roughly a sixth seen once. CDR1 and CDR2 (germline): MDHEN, SYDVKM. V dropped 3 bases and J dropped 4; count of bases not matched to a gene: 8. The CDR3 length is 16 residues. This clonotype was observed many times. The data were also submitted as part of a second study, on T cells in Graves' hyperthyroidism and ophthalmopathy. As that study records: First-round RT-PCR with HTBI primers amplified the TCR CDR3 region.

The clonotype was recovered from a man aged 40-49 years with Graves disease. V usage is TRBV28 and J usage is TRBJ2-1; TRBD2 agrees at 8 bases. The material was peripheral blood mononuclear cells (PBMCs), obtained at new diagnosis, from a patient treated with antithyroid drugs. CDR3 bases: TGTGCCAGCAGTTTCCGAGGCGGGGGGCCATACAATGAGCAGTTCTTC. As protein: CASSFRGGGPYNEQFF.